This T cell receptor beta chain was sequenced for a study of blood T cells in healthy people across ages. Primers used in a second PCR of roughly 6 to 11 cycles were a sample-barcoded 5' primer and a J-beta primer mix. MiXCR, run by TCRdb on the 5' RACE reads, gives a single entry per CDR3 protein. The sample has hundreds of thousands of distinct CDR3 sequences, over 25% seen once. Investigators took about 10 milliliters of peripheral blood from every donor. The length of the CDR3 is 16 residues. V shed 6 bases, J shed 4 bases, and the junction held 10 bases outside the gene matches. Per the germline V gene, CDR1 is SEHNR and CDR2 is FQNEAQ (reference sequence). Study findings and constraints: Correlation between TCR beta diversity and naive T cell percentage was strong.

This clonotype showed up just a few times. As yet, its antigen is unknown. The sample was also linked to a second study, of T cells of mothers and their children. That report notes: During the second PCR, the M1S primer introduced sample barcodes along with 2-4 random nucleotides. Related mother-child pairs shared marginally more repertoire than unrelated pairs, though not significantly.

The specimen sequenced was blood. The sequence was collected from a boy younger than 10 in good health. V usage is TRBV7-9 and J usage is TRBJ2-3; 10 positions match TRBD1. CDR3 in DNA: TGTGCCAGCAGGGATTGGGGACAGGGGAACCCAGATACGCAGTATTTT. Its protein product is CASRDWGQGNPDTQYF.